These 30 T cell receptor beta chains were sequenced from one sample in a study of glioma-infiltrating T cells after dendritic cell vaccination. This sample's time point: after dendritic cell vaccination, including at tumor progression/relapse. TCRdb's copy holds only in-frame clones and misses some; the assay was immunoSEQ multiplex PCR. Of about 50,000 clones listed, more than 75% were seen once; the top ten hold around 8.3%. The input for sequencing was blood, taken after dendritic cell vaccination. These receptors were obtained from a human donor with glioblastoma.

The chain joins TRBV28 to TRBJ2-5, with TRBD2 as a possible D gene (6 bases). Germline CDR1 reads MDHEN; CDR2 reads SYDVKM. CDR3 size: 17 residues. The V and J ends lost 6 bases and 2 bases respectively, with 22 bases between them. As DNA, the CDR3 is TGTGCCAGCAGCCTCGGTTGGGGCGGGATGGGGCAAGAGACCCAGTACTTC. This encodes CASSLGWGGMGQETQYF.

DNA for the CDR3: TGTGCCAGCCATCGGCTAGCTAGCTCCTACGAGCAGTACTTC. This codes for CASHRLASSYEQYF. The chain combines TRBV6-5 with TRBJ2-7, with D possibly TRBD2 on 5 matching bases. Per the germline V gene, CDR1 is MNHEY and CDR2 is SVGAGI. Trimming stripped 8 bases from V and 0 bases from J, with 14 bases between. The CDR3 has 14 amino acids.

CDR3 sequence: CATEPGTGKNNEQFF. CDR3 in DNA: TGCGCCACGGAACCCGGGACAGGGAAGAACAATGAGCAGTTCTTC. The chain links TRBV10-2 to TRBJ2-1, with TRBD1 matching over 9 bases. Germline CDR1 WSHSY, CDR2 SAAADI. This CDR3 region has 15 residues. V shed 10 bases, J shed 5 bases, and the junction held 12 bases outside the gene matches.

In its sample, this clone was seen a few times. This chain joins TRBV4-2 and TRBJ1-2; 8 bases align to TRBD1. The CDR3 totals 17 residues. Trimming removed 0 bases from V and 3 bases from J; junction bases left unmatched: 9. Germline V gene data show CDR1 as LGHNA and CDR2 as YNFKEQ. The CDR3 sequence: CASSQDRWTGNDYGYTF. CDR3 nucleotides: TGTGCCAGCAGCCAAGATCGTTGGACAGGGAATGACTATGGCTACACCTTC.

The chain has TRBV18 and TRBJ1-1; weak D call: TRBD1 (6 bases). This CDR3 has 15 amino acids. CDR1 is KGHSH and CDR2 is LQKENI in the germline V gene. Between the trimmed V and J ends, which lost 2 bases and 6 bases, there was a span of 16 bases. The CDR3 loop reads CASSPGSGAYAEAFF. The CDR3 DNA follows: TGTGCCAGCTCACCAGGATCAGGGGCTTACGCTGAAGCTTTCTTT.

J is TRBJ2-5 and V is TRBV19; TRBD1 is a possible D gene (6 bases). The CDR3 contains 12 residues. Germline-derived CDR1 and CDR2 are LNHDA and SQIVND (reference sequence). Trimming shortened V by 6 bases and J by 5 bases, and 10 bases separated the two germline ends. The CDR3 DNA follows: TGTGCCAGTAGGACAGGCGGGGAGACCCAGTACTTC. This sequence encodes CASRTGGETQYF.

The rearrangement uses TRBV6-5 and TRBJ1-2; D perhaps matches TRBD1 (6 bases). CDR3 length: 14 residues. V was cut by 0 bases and J by 7 bases, with 12 bases left in between. Germline values: CDR1 MNHEY, CDR2 SVGAGI. The CDR3 protein is CASSYSLDSPGYTF. CDR3 in DNA: TGTGCCAGCAGTTACTCGCTGGACAGCCCTGGCTACACCTTC.

CDR3 residues: CASSYHGGNTEAFF. Here the CDR3 DNA reads TGTGCCAGCAGTTACCACGGGGGTAACACTGAAGCTTTCTTT. The chain is built from TRBV6-5 and TRBJ1-1; D perhaps matches TRBD1 (5 bases). V was pared by 2 bases and J by 2 bases, with 9 bases between. Germline V gene sequence: CDR1 MNHEY, CDR2 SVGAGI. The CDR3 totals 14 residues.

This chain joins TRBV4-1 and TRBJ1-2; D ambiguous. Trimming left V 0 bases short and J 4 bases short, with 12 bases between. The CDR3 is 15 amino acids. Germline V CDR1 and CDR2: MGHRA, YSYEKL. CDR3: CASSQDFSTAYGYTF. The CDR3 DNA is TGCGCCAGCAGCCAAGACTTTTCTACAGCCTATGGCTACACCTTC.

Concerning this clone: Within the sample, other DNA sequences also encode this same CDR3. This chain connects TRBV9 to TRBJ1-6, with TRBD1 identical over 12 bases. The trim removed 3 bases at V and 10 bases at J, leaving 11 bases unmatched. Germline V gives CDR1 SGDLS, CDR2 YYNGEE. The CDR3 contains 17 residues. The CDR3 loop reads CASSAASGGTGGSPLHF. CDR3 sequence (DNA): TGTGCCAGCAGCGCCGCCTCCGGCGGGACAGGGGGCTCACCCCTCCACTTT.

The V and J genes are TRBV5-4 and TRBJ2-3; tentatively, D is TRBD1 (5 bases). V lost 4 bases to trimming and J lost 2 bases, with 11 bases between them. In germline, CDR1 is SGHNT, CDR2 YYREEE (reference sequence). The CDR3 length is 14 residues. The DNA of the CDR3 is TGTGCCAGCAGCGGGCCAGGGAACACAGATACGCAGTATTTT. Encoded protein: CASSGPGNTDTQYF.

The chain combines TRBV4-1 with TRBJ2-7; D is undetermined. The germline CDR1 and CDR2 sequences are MGHRA and YSYEKL. The CDR3 spans 13 residues. Trimming removed 1 base at V and 3 bases at J, with 7 bases between. CDR3 sequence: CASSQVHYYEQYF. As DNA, the CDR3 is TGCGCCAGCAGCCAAGTCCACTACTACGAGCAGTACTTC.

V and J are TRBV4-3 and TRBJ2-3; D possibly corresponds to TRBD2 (5 bases). The germline V gene encodes CDR1 LGHNA and CDR2 YSLEER. This CDR3 spans 15 amino acids. V lost 0 bases and J lost 6, with 13 bases in between. Written as DNA, the CDR3 is TGCGCCAGCAGCCAAGATCGTTCGGGGTGGGATACGCAGTATTTT. This codes for CASSQDRSGWDTQYF.

This chain uses TRBV5-4 with TRBJ2-5; D is uncertain. Per the germline V gene, CDR1 is SGHNT and CDR2 is YYREEE (reference sequence). The CDR3 runs to 13 residues. The germline V and J ends were trimmed by 2 bases and 5 bases, with 10 bases remaining between them. CDR3 protein: CASSFPDGETQYF. The CDR3 region has the DNA TGTGCCAGCAGCTTCCCTGACGGGGAGACCCAGTACTTC.

V gene TRBV19 combines with J gene TRBJ2-3; D may be TRBD1 (6 bases). The CDR3 covers 16 residues. The germline V and J ends were trimmed by 3 bases and 3 bases, with 16 bases remaining between them. CDR1 is LNHDA, CDR2 SQIVND, per germline (reference sequence). The CDR3 region has the DNA TGTGCCAGTAGTATGGGGGCAGGGGTAGGAACAGATACGCAGTATTTT. Protein: CASSMGAGVGTDTQYF.

The chain is built from TRBV14 and TRBJ2-7, with TRBD2 as a possible D gene (6 bases). This CDR3 comprises 18 residues. V was trimmed by 4 bases and J by 2 bases, leaving 24 bases between them. Per the germline V gene, CDR1 is SGHDN and CDR2 is FVKESK. The CDR3 DNA sequence: TGTGCCAGCAGCCCCGCTCCTGCCTGGGACTCTAGCACCTACGAGCAGTACTTC. The encoded protein is CASSPAPAWDSSTYEQYF.

The chain's CDR3 is CSVDLHRNTEAFF. The CDR3 DNA follows: TGCAGCGTTGACTTACACCGGAACACTGAAGCTTTCTTT. The genes are TRBV29-1 and TRBJ1-1; D call uncertain. CDR3 size: 13 residues. The V end lost 3 bases, the J end lost 1 base, and 9 bases lay between the germline ends. CDR1 and CDR2 from the germline V gene are SQVTM and ANQGSEA.

The chain has TRBV6-5 and TRBJ2-5, with TRBD1 matching over 7 bases. CDR3 length: 14 amino acids. The germline V gene encodes CDR1 MNHEY and CDR2 SVGAGI. Unmatched junction bases numbered 8, after V lost 6 bases and J lost 4 bases. CDR3 region: CASSYDRARETQYF. CDR3 bases: TGTGCCAGCAGCTACGACAGGGCTCGAGAGACCCAGTACTTC.

The V call is TRBV10-3, the J call TRBJ1-6; D gene uncertain. This CDR3 is 14 amino acids long. Per germline, CDR1 ENHRY and CDR2 SYGVKD. Trimming shortened V by 5 bases and J by 9 bases, and 14 bases separated the two germline ends. DNA of the CDR3: TGTGCCATCAGTTTGGCCGAAGGCGGTTCACCCCTCCACTTT. Translation gives CAISLAEGGSPLHF.

V gene TRBV5-4 combines with J gene TRBJ2-7, with D maybe TRBD2 (7 bases). Trimming stripped 1 base from V and 3 bases from J, with 23 bases between. From germline, CDR1 is SGHNT and CDR2 YYREEE (reference sequence). The CDR3 runs to 18 residues. The CDR3 DNA follows: TGTGCCAGCAGCTTGCTACACAGGGTCGCGGGGGCTTTCTACGAGCAGTACTTC. It yields the protein CASSLLHRVAGAFYEQYF.

This chain joins TRBV5-1 and TRBJ2-7; 9 bases are shared with TRBD2. CDR1 is SGHRS and CDR2 is YFSETQ in the germline V gene. The trim removed 0 bases at V and 4 bases at J, leaving 2 bases unmatched. CDR3 length: 14 residues. The CDR3 region is CASSLGSGGYEQYF. The CDR3 DNA follows: TGCGCCAGCAGCTTGGGTAGCGGGGGTTACGAGCAGTACTTC.

J is TRBJ2-1 and V is TRBV13, with D unresolved. The V end lost 5 bases, the J end lost 6 bases, and 14 bases lay between the germline ends. This CDR3 spans 14 amino acids. Germline assignment: CDR1 PRHDT and CDR2 FYEKMQ (reference sequence). This chain's CDR3 is CASSPLPRSNEQFF. In DNA form, the CDR3 reads TGTGCCAGCAGCCCACTTCCTAGGAGCAATGAGCAGTTCTTC.

The chain recombines TRBV10-3 with TRBJ2-3; 10 positions match TRBD1. The V segment lost 7 bases and the J segment 4 bases; nucleotides outside the gene matches: 8. The CDR3 extends over 15 amino acids. The germline gives CDR1 ENHRY, CDR2 SYGVKD. CDR3 residues: CAITRDRGVADTQYF. DNA of the CDR3: TGTGCCATCACCAGGGACAGGGGAGTAGCAGATACGCAGTATTTT.

The sample holds one count of this clone. The CDR3 nucleotides read TGCGCCAGCAGCCAAGATATGCAGGGTTCCTACAATGAGCAGTTCTTC. Translated, it gives CASSQDMQGSYNEQFF. The chain is built from TRBV4-3 and TRBJ2-1; D possibly corresponds to TRBD1 (5 bases). The CDR3 runs 16 residues. Germline V gene sequence: CDR1 LGHNA, CDR2 YSLEER. V was cut by 0 bases and J by 1 base, with 10 bases left in between.

The chain combines TRBV27 with TRBJ1-5, with TRBD1 matching 10 bases. Germline V CDR1 and CDR2: MNHEY, SMNVEV (reference sequence). The CDR3 contains 17 residues. V shed 1 base, J shed 7 bases, and the junction held 10 bases outside the gene matches. The CDR3 spells CASSLYPATGGGQPQHF. The CDR3 DNA reads as TGTGCCAGCAGTTTATATCCCGCGACAGGGGGCGGACAGCCCCAGCATTTT.

In DNA form, the CDR3 reads TGTGCCAGCAGTTTAGCCGCCAAGACAGGGAGCTCCTACGAGCAGTACTTC. Protein product: CASSLAAKTGSSYEQYF. The chain recombines TRBV27 with TRBJ2-7; 7 bases line up with TRBD1. V was pared by 2 bases and J by 0 bases, with 10 bases of the junction left unmatched. This CDR3 spans 17 amino acids. Germline V gene sequence: CDR1 MNHEY, CDR2 SMNVEV (reference sequence).

A note on this clone: Other DNA sequences in this specimen translate into the identical CDR3. The J gene is TRBJ2-5, the V gene TRBV11-3, with 7 bases aligning to TRBD1. The trim removed 1 base at V and 5 bases at J, leaving 7 bases unmatched. CDR1 is SGHNT and CDR2 is YENEEA in the germline V gene. The CDR3 totals 15 residues. CDR3 protein: CASSLGDRARETQYF. As DNA, the CDR3 is TGTGCCAGCAGCTTAGGCGACAGGGCTCGGGAGACCCAGTACTTC. The whole variable domain, remainder taken from reference TRBV11-3 and TRBJ2-5, is EAGVVQSPRYKIIEKKQPVAFWCNPISGHNTLYWYLQNLGQGPELLIRYENEEAVDDSQLPKDRFSAERLKGVDSTLKIQPAELGDSAVYLCASSLGDRARETQYFGPGTRLLVL.

The chain employs TRBV30 and TRBJ2-3, with TRBD2 matching over 9 bases. V gave up 5 bases and J gave up 0 bases; unmatched junction bases: 6. Germline lookup yields CDR1 GTSNPN and CDR2 SVGIG (reference sequence). This CDR3 comprises 15 residues. The CDR3 protein is CAWESGGQSTDTQYF. CDR3 in DNA: TGTGCCTGGGAAAGCGGGGGGCAGAGCACAGATACGCAGTATTTT. Drawing the rest from reference TRBV30 and TRBJ2-3, the complete variable domain is SQTIHQWPATLVQPVGSPLSLECTVEGTSNPNLYWYRQAAGRGLQLLFYSVGIGQISSEVPQNLSASRPQDRQFILSSKKLLLSDSGFYLCAWESGGQSTDTQYFGPGTRLTVL.

As for this clone: The sample contains more than one DNA sequence encoding this CDR3. This sequence joins TRBV4-3 and TRBJ1-1, with unresolved D. The CDR3 is 13 residues long. Trimming pared 0 bases from V and 4 bases from J, leaving 6 bases between. From germline, CDR1 is LGHNA and CDR2 YSLEER. The CDR3 spells CASSQEGGTEAFF. CDR3 DNA sequence: TGCGCCAGCAGCCAAGAGGGAGGCACTGAAGCTTTCTTT.

The chain is built from TRBV5-1 and TRBJ2-3; 7 bases align to TRBD2. V dropped 0 bases and J dropped 1; count of bases not matched to a gene: 5. The CDR3 length is 16 residues. Germline values: CDR1 SGHRS, CDR2 YFSETQ. CDR3 region: CASSLGSAGGTDTQYF. CDR3 in DNA: TGCGCCAGCAGCTTGGGGAGCGCGGGGGGCACAGATACGCAGTATTTT.